These 30 T cell receptor beta chains were all obtained from the same sample, sequenced in a study of human T cells and chemical hapten exposure. The sample's time point: patch test 1, 2 weeks after DPC sensitization. Treatment: therapeutic diphenylcyclopropenone sensitization with weekly scalp DPC. Via MiXCR, TCRdb re-called the RACE reads, giving one row per CDR3 protein. The table has around 69,000 distinct CDR3 sequences, roughly 9.8% seen once; the top ten hold 3.3%. Specimen: whole blood, collected in connection with sensitization to the hapten diphenylcyclopropenone (DPC). The receptors were sampled from a woman aged 40 to 50 with alopecia areata. Some clones in this sample may be carry-over from other donors' samples.

This clonotype was counted only a few times. The chain is built from TRBV18 and TRBJ1-1, with a possible D match to TRBD1 (5 bases). Germline loops: CDR1 KGHSH, CDR2 LQKENI. The CDR3 contains 14 residues. Trimming pared 3 bases from V and 4 bases from J, leaving 12 bases between. DNA for the CDR3: TGTGCCAGCTCACCGAGGGGCTGGGTCACTGAAGCTTTCTTT. It is translated as CASSPRGWVTEAFF.

This clonotype was counted many times. This chain uses TRBV6-6 with TRBJ1-6; perhaps TRBD1 as D (5 bases). CDR3 length: 16 amino acids. CDR1 is MNHNY, CDR2 SVGAGI, per germline (reference sequence). V was shortened by 7 bases and J by 10 bases, with 23 bases between the two germline ends. The CDR3 nucleotides read TGTGCCAGCACCCAAGGGGTGGGAGCGATCCAATCACCCCTCCACTTT. Amino acid sequence: CASTQGVGAIQSPLHF.

Many counts were recorded for this clonotype. J is TRBJ2-7 and V is TRBV7-2, with 8 bases matching TRBD1. The CDR3 runs 16 residues. Germline CDR1 reads SGHTA; CDR2 reads FQGNSA. J lost 2 bases, V lost 1 base, and 7 bases had no gene match. CDR3 sequence: CASSLGLGQGPYEQYF. The CDR3 DNA is TGTGCCAGCAGCTTAGGGCTAGGACAGGGCCCCTACGAGCAGTACTTC.

This clonotype was counted ten times or more. This sequence joins TRBV9 and TRBJ1-2; TRBD1 might be the D (6 bases). Germline V gene lookup returns CDR1 SGDLS and CDR2 YYNGEE. This CDR3 contains 16 residues. Trimming removed 4 bases from V and 1 base from J, with 17 bases in between. The chain's CDR3 is CASSPPYAGVNYGYTF. As DNA, the CDR3 is TGTGCCAGCAGCCCCCCGTACGCAGGGGTTAACTATGGCTACACCTTC.

The genes are TRBV29-1 and TRBJ2-1; no definite D call. CDR1 is SQVTM, CDR2 ANQGSEA, per germline. Between the trimmed V and J ends, which lost 6 bases and 12 bases, there was a span of 12 bases. The CDR3 runs to 10 residues. The CDR3 here is CSVRQDLQFF. DNA of the CDR3: TGCAGCGTCCGCCAAGATCTGCAGTTCTTC.

Regarding this clonotype: Relative to the germline gene, one junction end is altered; a read error may explain this. The genes are TRBV5-1 and TRBJ2-7, with a tentative D call TRBD1 (8 bases). CDR3 length equals 15 residues. Germline V lookup: CDR1 SGHRS, CDR2 YFSETQ. The CDR3 DNA sequence: TGCGCCAGCAACTTGGGGGGGACAGGAGCCTACGAGCAGTACTTC. Translated: CASNLGGTGAYEQYF.

This clonotype was recorded at least ten times. The chain recombines TRBV6-6 with TRBJ1-2; D possibly corresponds to TRBD1 (5 bases). This CDR3 has 16 amino acids. Trimming pared 2 bases from V and 5 bases from J, leaving 18 bases between. CDR1 MNHNY and CDR2 SVGAGI come from the germline V gene (reference sequence). The chain's CDR3 is CASSYRGDRQLYGYTF. Written as DNA, the CDR3 is TGTGCCAGCAGTTACAGGGGTGACCGCCAATTATATGGCTACACCTTC.

This clonotype showed up many times. V is TRBV7-2 and J is TRBJ1-1; D gene uncertain. CDR3 length: 13 residues. Trimming pared 7 bases from V and 2 bases from J, leaving 11 bases between. Germline V gene lookup returns CDR1 SGHTA and CDR2 FQGNSA. CDR3 sequence: CASNSQRNTEAFF. The CDR3, as DNA: TGTGCCAGCAACTCCCAACGTAACACTGAAGCTTTCTTT.

This chain links TRBV7-9 with TRBJ2-2; 7 nucleotides match TRBD1. The germline CDR1 and CDR2 sequences are SEHNR and FQNEAQ (reference sequence). J lost 2 bases, V lost 7 bases, and 10 bases had no gene match. This CDR3 is built from 16 residues. The CDR3, as DNA: TGTGCCAGCAACACCTACAGGGGCCCTAACACCGGGGAGCTGTTTTTT. Translated, it gives CASNTYRGPNTGELFF.

In this sample, this clonotype turned up many times. The chain carries TRBV6-2 or TRBV6-3 and TRBJ2-7, with TRBD1 matching 9 bases. Germline values: CDR1 MNHEY, CDR2 SVGEGT. The CDR3 is 14 amino acids. Trimming at V came to 2 bases and at J to 4 bases, leaving 3 bases not matched to a gene. CDR3 residues: CASSYTGTGYEQYF. The CDR3 DNA reads as TGTGCCAGCAGTTACACCGGGACAGGGTACGAGCAGTACTTC.

This clonotype was detected only a few times. This chain uses TRBV6-2 or TRBV6-3 with TRBJ2-3; 9 bases match TRBD2. The V gene end was trimmed by 2 bases and the J gene end by 2 bases; junction bases not matched to a gene: 17. The CDR3 length is 20 residues. The germline gives CDR1 MNHEY, CDR2 SVGEGT. For the CDR3, the DNA is TGTGCCAGCAGTTACCCACCGGGACTAGCAAAAGGGGCCTACACAGATACGCAGTATTTT. Translation gives CASSYPPGLAKGAYTDTQYF.

This clonotype was observed many times. DNA for the CDR3: TGTGCCTGGAGTCCAGGACTTCACCAAGCTTTCTTT. It is translated as CAWSPGLHQAFF. V gene TRBV30 combines with J gene TRBJ1-1; D not resolved. This CDR3 has 12 amino acids. Trimming took off 2 bases at V and 9 bases at J, with 13 bases between the two ends. Germline loops: CDR1 GTSNPN, CDR2 SVGIG (reference sequence). Full variable domain (missing parts from reference TRBV30 and TRBJ1-1): SQTIHQWPATLVQPVGSPLSLECTVEGTSNPNLYWYRQAAGRGLQLLFYSVGIGQISSEVPQNLSASRPQDRQFILSSKKLLLSDSGFYLCAWSPGLHQAFFGQGTRLTVV.

This clonotype was found many times. The CDR3 sequence: CSFRTGGTDTQYF. The CDR3 coding sequence is TGCAGCTTTAGGACAGGGGGAACAGATACGCAGTATTTT. The chain uses TRBV29-1 and TRBJ2-3, with 10 bases matching TRBD1. CDR1 and CDR2 (germline): SQVTM, ANQGSEA. J was trimmed by 3 bases and V by 8 bases; bases with no gene match: 5. The CDR3 contains 13 residues.

This clonotype showed up many times. The V and J genes are TRBV6-4 and TRBJ1-3; D not certain. Between the trimmed V and J ends, which lost 7 bases and 4 bases, there was a span of 14 bases. Germline CDR1 MRHNA, CDR2 SNTAGT. The CDR3 is made up of 14 amino acids. The CDR3 here is CASNPGFSGNTIYF. CDR3 bases: TGTGCCAGCAATCCGGGGTTCTCGGGAAACACCATATATTTT.

This clonotype has at least ten counts. V gene TRBV2 combines with J gene TRBJ1-6; D not certain. This CDR3 is 14 amino acids long. Germline V gene sequence: CDR1 SNHLY, CDR2 FYNNEI. Trimming cost V 7 bases and J 4 bases, with 11 bases left between them. CDR3 in DNA: TGTGCCAGCACCCGGGAGAAGTATAATTCACCCCTCCACTTT. It is translated as CASTREKYNSPLHF.

This clonotype was recorded many times. V usage is TRBV27 and J usage is TRBJ2-3; TRBD1 matches 7 bases. With 6 bases clipped from V and 3 bases from J, the junction kept 6 bases outside the gene matches. Germline V gene lookup returns CDR1 MNHEY and CDR2 SMNVEV (reference sequence). There are 14 residues in the CDR3. The CDR3: CASSRGGATDTQYF. CDR3 in DNA: TGTGCCAGCAGCCGAGGGGGCGCAACAGATACGCAGTATTTT.

This clonotype was seen only a few times. This sequence joins TRBV27 and TRBJ2-7; 7 bases agree with TRBD1. The germline V gene encodes CDR1 MNHEY and CDR2 SMNVEV (reference sequence). This CDR3 is 15 amino acids long. V gave up 6 bases and J gave up 4 bases; unmatched junction bases: 12. As DNA, the CDR3 is TGTGCCAGCAGACAACAGGGGCTCTACGGATACGAGCAGTACTTC. Its translation is CASRQQGLYGYEQYF.

The table lists this clonotype with a few counts. This rearrangement joins TRBV6-4 to TRBJ1-1; D gene unclear. From germline, CDR1 is MRHNA and CDR2 SNTAGT. V was clipped by 4 bases and J by 4 bases, with 13 bases between them. The CDR3 is 14 residues long. The CDR3 DNA reads TGTGCCAGCAGTGTAGAAGTAGGGAGCACTGAAGCTTTCTTT. It yields the protein CASSVEVGSTEAFF.

This clonotype was seen repeatedly, ten times or more. This rearrangement joins TRBV4-2 to TRBJ2-3; tentative D call: TRBD1 (5 bases). Trimming cost V 5 bases and J 2 bases, with 8 bases left between them. CDR3 size: 13 residues. Germline lookup yields CDR1 LGHNA and CDR2 YNFKEQ. The DNA of the CDR3 is TGTGCCAGCAGCTTGACAGACACAGATACGCAGTATTTT. Protein: CASSLTDTDTQYF.

This clonotype appeared many times. V and J are TRBV5-1 and TRBJ1-1, with 9 bases that match TRBD1. The V and J ends lost 4 bases and 4 bases, in that order; junction bases with no gene match: 8. Germline V CDR1 and CDR2: SGHRS, YFSETQ. The CDR3 runs 15 residues. For the CDR3, the DNA is TGCGCCAGCAGCATATCGCAGGACAGGGGCACTGAAGCTTTCTTT. Its translation: CASSISQDRGTEAFF.

This clonotype was counted between two and nine times. The chain carries TRBV11-2 and TRBJ1-1; D not resolved. V was pared by 5 bases and J by 3 bases, with 4 bases between. Looked up from germline, CDR1 is SGHAT and CDR2 is FQNNGV. The CDR3 contains 11 residues. CDR3 nucleotide sequence: TGTGCCAGCAGCCCCTACACTGAAGCTTTCTTT. Its protein product is CASSPYTEAFF. Full variable domain (missing parts from reference TRBV11-2 and TRBJ1-1): EAGVAQSPRYKIIEKRQSVAFWCNPISGHATLYWYQQILGQGPKLLIQFQNNGVVDDSQLPKDRFSAERLKGVDSTLKIQPAKLEDSAVYLCASSPYTEAFFGQGTRLTVV.

This clonotype was counted ten times or more. Sequence at one end of the junction differs from germline and may be a read error. V and J are TRBV29-1 and TRBJ2-4; 8 bases align to TRBD1. This CDR3 spans 14 amino acids. Germline CDR1 reads SQVTM; CDR2 reads ANQGSEA. The DNA of the CDR3 is TGCAGCGTCGAAGGGGACAGGGCCAAAAACATTCAGTACTTC. As protein: CSVEGDRAKNIQYF.

This clonotype was counted ten times or more. The chain is built from TRBV18 and TRBJ2-2, with 7 bases matching TRBD2. V lost 2 bases and J lost 0; bases outside the gene matches: 3. CDR1 and CDR2 from the germline V gene are KGHSH and LQKENI. The CDR3 is 16 residues long. The CDR3 DNA follows: TGTGCCAGCTCACCAGTGAGCGGGACGAACACCGGGGAGCTGTTTTTT. Amino acids: CASSPVSGTNTGELFF.

This chain links TRBV29-1 with TRBJ2-2, with TRBD1 identical over 7 bases. Trimming cost V 5 bases and J 1 base; bases outside gene matches: 7. The CDR3 consists of 15 residues. Per the germline V gene, CDR1 is SQVTM and CDR2 is ANQGSEA. CDR3 DNA sequence: TGCAGCGTTCTTGCCGGGACAGAGAACACCGGGGAGCTGTTTTTT. Residues: CSVLAGTENTGELFF.

V and J are TRBV30 and TRBJ1-1; D uncertain. V gave up 4 bases and J gave up 0 bases, with 12 bases separating them. The CDR3 covers 14 residues. CDR1 and CDR2 (germline): GTSNPN, SVGIG (reference sequence). The CDR3 loop is CAWTMIVLNTEAFF. In DNA, the CDR3 is TGTGCCTGGACGATGATAGTCTTGAACACTGAAGCTTTCTTT.

This clonotype was counted at least ten times. For the CDR3, the DNA is TGTGCCTATGAACCAGTAGATAATTCACCCCTCCACTTT. Translated: CAYEPVDNSPLHF. This rearrangement joins TRBV30 to TRBJ1-6, with D uncertain. Per the germline V gene, CDR1 is GTSNPN and CDR2 is SVGIG (reference sequence). CDR3 length equals 13 residues. Trimming left V 7 bases short and J 5 bases short, with 12 bases between.

This clonotype was observed once. A much larger clone differs by one base, so this may be a read error. The V and J genes are TRBV3-1 and TRBJ2-5; D may match TRBD1 or TRBD2 (5 bases each). The V gene's germline CDR1 is LGHDT and CDR2 YNNKEL (reference sequence). This CDR3 spans 16 amino acids. In DNA, the CDR3 is TGTGGCAGCAGCCAAGATCGTCCGGGGCCCCAAGAGACCCAGTACTTC. Amino acid sequence: CGSSQDRPGPQETQYF.

This clonotype was detected only a few times. J is TRBJ2-7 and V is TRBV27; 11 nucleotides agree with TRBD2. The CDR3 spans 14 residues. CDR1 and CDR2 from the germline V gene are MNHEY and SMNVEV (reference sequence). The J segment lost 2 bases and the V segment lost 10 bases, leaving 7 bases of the junction unmatched. The DNA of the CDR3 is TGTGCCACCCCTAGCGGGGGGCAAGCCTACGAGCAGTACTTC. It is translated as CATPSGGQAYEQYF.

In its sample, this clonotype was seen many times. The chain has TRBV7-2 and TRBJ2-7; the D is unclear. V gave up 4 bases and J gave up 1 base, with 11 bases separating them. CDR3 length: 14 amino acids. Per the germline V gene, CDR1 is SGHTA and CDR2 is FQGNSA. CDR3 nucleotides: TGTGCCAGCAGCTCCCGACCGGGTTCCTACGAGCAGTACTTC. Protein: CASSSRPGSYEQYF.

This clonotype has just a few counts. The J gene is TRBJ1-1, the V gene TRBV6-4, with TRBD1 identical over 8 bases. V shed 6 bases and J 3 bases; nucleotides not matched to a gene: 12. Germline lookup yields CDR1 MRHNA and CDR2 SNTAGT. The CDR3 extends over 16 amino acids. CDR3 sequence reads: CASRKSRQGPHTEAFF. For the CDR3, the DNA is TGTGCCAGCAGAAAAAGCAGACAGGGGCCCCACACTGAAGCTTTCTTT.